Presented here are 26 T cell receptor beta chains from one specimen sequenced in a study of blood T cell repertoires in COVID-19. Sequencing was performed with immunoSEQ multiplex PCR; in TCRdb, only in-frame clones are kept and a portion is missing. The sample comprises approximately 210,000 clones, roughly nine tenths of which are singletons, and around 2% rests with the top ten. The sample comprised PBMCs or T cells enriched from blood (not recorded which). Receptors were obtained from a woman between 25 and 40 years old who had recovered from COVID-19.

This chain joins TRBV7-2 and TRBJ1-2, with TRBD1 matching 7 bases. Germline lookup yields CDR1 SGHTA and CDR2 FQGNSA. The CDR3 covers 14 residues. V lost 4 bases and J lost 7; bases outside the gene matches: 9. CDR3 region: CASSWGQNEGGYTF. The CDR3, as DNA: TGTGCCAGCAGCTGGGGACAGAACGAGGGTGGCTACACCTTC.

There are a few counts of this clone. J is TRBJ1-2 and V is TRBV7-2; a possible D gene is TRBD1 (6 bases). CDR3 size: 14 residues. V was shortened by 1 base and J by 4 bases, with 10 bases between the two germline ends. In germline, CDR1 is SGHTA, CDR2 FQGNSA. CDR3 residues: CASSLVQGLYGYTF. The CDR3, as DNA: TGTGCCAGCAGCTTAGTCCAGGGGCTCTATGGCTACACCTTC.

This clone has more than one count but fewer than ten. V gene TRBV18 combines with J gene TRBJ1-1; tentatively, D is TRBD1 (5 bases). Looked up from germline, CDR1 is KGHSH and CDR2 is LQKENI. Trimming removed 5 bases at V and 2 bases at J, with 9 bases between. This CDR3 is built from 13 residues. DNA of the CDR3: TGTGCCAGCTCAAAAGACAGTAACACTGAAGCTTTCTTT. It yields the protein CASSKDSNTEAFF.

This chain joins TRBV7-3 and TRBJ2-1, with D perhaps TRBD2 (6 bases). Trimming pared 5 bases from V and 5 bases from J, leaving 19 bases between. Germline values: CDR1 SGHTA, CDR2 FQGTGA. The CDR3 runs 16 residues. In DNA form, the CDR3 reads TGTGCCAGCAGCGAAACCCGGGAGAGTTCCCACAATGAGCAGTTCTTC. It translates to CASSETRESSHNEQFF.

This chain connects TRBV4-2 to TRBJ2-2; TRBD2 matches 8 bases. Germline CDR1 is LGHNA and CDR2 is YNFKEQ. With 1 base clipped from V and 6 bases from J, the junction kept 7 bases outside the gene matches. The CDR3 has 16 amino acids. CDR3 sequence (DNA): TGTGCCAGCAGCCAAGGGCTCGGGACTAGGGCCGGGGAGCTGTTTTTT. This codes for CASSQGLGTRAGELFF.

This sequence joins TRBV6-5 and TRBJ2-2; perhaps TRBD1 as D (6 bases). The CDR3 contains 14 residues. The V gene's germline CDR1 is MNHEY and CDR2 SVGAGI. V shed 6 bases and J shed 1 base, with 9 bases lying between them. This chain's CDR3 is CASSPTGNTGELFF. The CDR3 DNA is TGTGCCAGCAGCCCGACAGGGAACACCGGGGAGCTGTTTTTT.

The chain couples TRBV7-3 to TRBJ2-2; D is ambiguous. This CDR3 has 15 amino acids. Germline assignment: CDR1 SGHTA and CDR2 FQGTGA. V lost 0 bases and J 2 bases, leaving 7 bases between the germline ends. CDR3 in DNA: TGTGCCAGCAGCTTAACCAAACTTAACACCGGGGAGCTGTTTTTT. The encoded protein is CASSLTKLNTGELFF. Full variable domain (rest looked up from reference TRBV7-3 and TRBJ2-2): GAGVSQTPSNKVTEKGKYVELRCDPISGHTALYWYRQSLGQGPEFLIYFQGTGAADDSGLPNDRFFAVRPEGSVSTLKIQRTERGDSAVYLCASSLTKLNTGELFFGEGSRLTVL.

The CDR3 nucleotides read TGTGCCAGTAGTCCGCAGGGGGCATACACTGAAGCTTTCTTT. This sequence encodes CASSPQGAYTEAFF. The chain has TRBV19 and TRBJ1-1, with 8 bases that match TRBD1. Germline loops: CDR1 LNHDA, CDR2 SQIVND (reference sequence). The CDR3 covers 14 residues. With V trimmed by 5 bases and J by 3 bases, 5 bases remained unmatched.

This clone was counted once. The chain joins TRBV9 to TRBJ1-2; 8 bases line up with TRBD1. Germline V gene lookup returns CDR1 SGDLS and CDR2 YYNGEE. After removal of 4 bases from V and 6 bases from J, the junction contained 8 bases not matched to a gene. The CDR3 totals 14 residues. The CDR3 loop reads CASSTTGEGDGYTF. DNA for the CDR3: TGTGCCAGCAGCACGACAGGGGAAGGAGATGGCTACACCTTC.

The rearrangement links TRBV15 to TRBJ2-1, with TRBD2 matching over 10 bases. CDR3 length: 17 amino acids. V lost 1 base, J lost 4 bases, and 7 bases stayed unmatched. Germline CDR1 LNHNV, CDR2 YYDKDF (reference sequence). CDR3 DNA: TGTGCCACCAGCAGAGCCAGCGGGGGGGCGAGGTACAATGAGCAGTTCTTC. This sequence encodes CATSRASGGARYNEQFF.

V gene TRBV18 combines with J gene TRBJ1-4, with 8 bases identical to TRBD1. The CDR3 is made up of 15 amino acids. CDR1 is KGHSH and CDR2 is LQKENI in the germline V gene. J was trimmed by 3 bases and V by 6 bases; bases with no gene match: 6. The DNA of the CDR3 is TGTGCCAGCTCTTTTAGGACAGGGCCTAATGAAAAACTGTTTTTT. Its protein product is CASSFRTGPNEKLFF.

The sample holds one count of this clone. The chain couples TRBV16 to TRBJ2-2, with D tentatively TRBD1 (6 bases). V was clipped by 1 base and J by 3 bases, with 18 bases between them. From germline, CDR1 is KGHSY and CDR2 FQNENV. CDR3 length: 18 residues. CDR3 nucleotide sequence: TGTGCCAGCAGCCAATACGGGGACACATTTTGGGACACCGGGGAGCTGTTTTTT. It yields the protein CASSQYGDTFWDTGELFF.

This chain connects TRBV25-1 to TRBJ2-7; D is possibly TRBD1 (5 bases). This CDR3 comprises 14 residues. Germline-derived CDR1 and CDR2 are MGHDK and SYGVNS. Trimming pared 3 bases from V and 1 base from J, leaving 10 bases between. The CDR3 region has the DNA TGTGCCAGCAGTGACTTTGCAGGGTCCTACGAGCAGTACTTC. This gives the protein CASSDFAGSYEQYF.

V is TRBV3-1 (or the pseudogene TRBV3-2) and J is TRBJ2-7; the match to TRBD2 covers 12 bases. This CDR3 is 16 amino acids long. The junction had 4 bases not matched to a gene; V was cut back by 1 base and J by 3 bases. The germline V gene encodes CDR1 LGHDT and CDR2 YNNKEL (reference sequence). This CDR3 is CASSQGLAGGFYEQYF. The CDR3 region has the DNA TGTGCCAGCAGCCAAGGGCTAGCGGGGGGGTTCTACGAGCAGTACTTC.

The chain joins TRBV6-5 to TRBJ1-2; possible D gene TRBD1, 5 bases. Germline-derived CDR1 and CDR2 are MNHEY and SVGAGI. The germline V and J ends were trimmed by 6 bases and 1 base, with 9 bases remaining between them. This CDR3 is 13 amino acids long. CDR3 nucleotide sequence: TGTGCCAGCAGCCGGGGGTTTAACTATGGCTACACCTTC. Its protein product is CASSRGFNYGYTF.

This chain joins TRBV6-5 and TRBJ2-3, with TRBD1 matching over 11 bases. The V and J ends lost 5 bases and 4 bases, in that order; junction bases with no gene match: 5. The CDR3 extends over 15 amino acids. In germline, CDR1 is MNHEY, CDR2 SVGAGI. The CDR3: CASSRDRGNSDTQYF. In DNA form, the CDR3 reads TGTGCCAGCAGTCGGGACAGGGGGAACTCAGATACGCAGTATTTT.

The chain is built from TRBV19 and TRBJ2-3; the D gene is possibly TRBD1 (6 bases). Trimming pared 3 bases from V and 0 bases from J, leaving 13 bases between. Germline loops: CDR1 LNHDA, CDR2 SQIVND (reference sequence). The CDR3 covers 16 residues. CDR3 amino acids: CASSILTGSSTDTQYF. In DNA, the CDR3 is TGTGCCAGTAGTATCCTGACAGGTTCTAGCACAGATACGCAGTATTTT.

This clone appeared a few times. V is TRBV7-9 and J is TRBJ2-7; 7 nucleotides line up with TRBD1. V shed 1 base and J 3 bases; nucleotides not matched to a gene: 3. The germline V gene encodes CDR1 SEHNR and CDR2 FQNEAQ (reference sequence). The CDR3 totals 14 residues. CDR3 nucleotide sequence: TGTGCCAGCAGCTTAGAAGGGACAGTCTACGAGCAGTACTTC. It codes for CASSLEGTVYEQYF.

The chain joins TRBV19 to TRBJ2-7; 11 positions match TRBD1. CDR3 length: 14 amino acids. The V segment lost 4 bases and the J segment 5 bases; nucleotides outside the gene matches: 4. Germline V CDR1 and CDR2: LNHDA, SQIVND (reference sequence). The CDR3 DNA sequence: TGTGCCAGTAGTACCCCGGGACAGGGGGACGAGCAGTACTTC. It codes for CASSTPGQGDEQYF.

This clone has only one observation. CDR3 protein: CASSYGVVDFYGYTF. CDR3 sequence (DNA): TGTGCCAGCAGCTACGGGGTGGTAGATTTCTATGGCTACACCTTC. This chain uses TRBV7-3 with TRBJ1-2; D uncertain. Germline V gene lookup returns CDR1 SGHTA and CDR2 FQGTGA. Deletions cut 4 bases from V and 4 bases from J, with 16 bases between. The CDR3 consists of 15 residues.

The chain recombines TRBV18 with TRBJ2-5, with TRBD2 identical over 10 bases. The germline V gene encodes CDR1 KGHSH and CDR2 LQKENI. Germline trimming cut 3 bases from V and 5 bases from J; bases unmatched to any gene: 6. There are 15 residues in the CDR3. CDR3 in amino acids: CASSPSAGGQETQYF. The CDR3 DNA is TGTGCCAGCTCACCCTCAGCGGGGGGGCAGGAGACCCAGTACTTC. The complete variable domain, with remaining parts taken from reference TRBV18 and TRBJ2-5, reads NAGVMQNPRHLVRRRGQEARLRCSPMKGHSHVYWYRQLPEEGLKFMVYLQKENIIDESGMPKERFSAEFPKEGPSILRIQQVVRGDSAAYFCASSPSAGGQETQYFGPGTRLLVL.

This clone was recorded once. V gene TRBV7-9 combines with J gene TRBJ1-2; TRBD1 matches at 8 bases. The CDR3 contains 15 residues. Germline CDR1 is SEHNR and CDR2 is FQNEAQ (reference sequence). V shed 5 bases, J shed 0 bases, and the junction held 5 bases outside the gene matches. In DNA, the CDR3 is TGTGCCAGCAGCCAGACAGGGGCGGCTAACTATGGCTACACCTTC. This sequence encodes CASSQTGAANYGYTF.

The chain is built from TRBV11-3 and TRBJ2-7, with D perhaps matching TRBD2 (5 bases). The germline CDR1 and CDR2 sequences are SGHNT and YENEEA. CDR3 size: 16 residues. Trimming took off 1 base at V and 7 bases at J, with 20 bases between the two ends. CDR3 bases: TGTGCCAGCAGCTTAGGTTTGGCTGGCGGGCTAAGGGAGCAGTACTTC. Its protein product is CASSLGLAGGLREQYF.

The chain joins TRBV13 to TRBJ2-3, with D perhaps TRBD1 (5 bases). The CDR3 is made up of 15 amino acids. With 5 bases removed from V and 6 bases from J, the gap between germline ends came to 18 bases. Germline CDR1 PRHDT, CDR2 FYEKMQ (reference sequence). The CDR3 reads CASSLRPDGADTQYF. CDR3 DNA sequence: TGTGCCAGCAGCCTTCGGCCAGATGGGGCGGATACGCAGTATTTT.

This chain connects TRBV13 to TRBJ2-1; tentative D call: TRBD2 (6 bases). Germline V gene sequence: CDR1 PRHDT, CDR2 FYEKMQ (reference sequence). CDR3 size: 15 residues. With 5 bases removed from V and 4 bases from J, the gap between germline ends came to 15 bases. The CDR3, as DNA: TGTGCCAGCAGCCTACGGGGCGCGGGATACAATGAGCAGTTCTTC. Its translation is CASSLRGAGYNEQFF.

The chain is built from TRBV11-2 and TRBJ2-7; weak D call: TRBD1 (6 bases). Trimming took 4 bases from V and 2 from J, leaving 12 bases between them. CDR1 is SGHAT and CDR2 is FQNNGV in the germline V gene. This CDR3 contains 14 residues. CDR3 sequence: CASSSRQEPYEQYF. DNA for the CDR3: TGTGCCAGCAGCTCCCGACAGGAACCCTACGAGCAGTACTTC. The full variable domain, completed using reference TRBV11-2 and TRBJ2-7, is EAGVAQSPRYKIIEKRQSVAFWCNPISGHATLYWYQQILGQGPKLLIQFQNNGVVDDSQLPKDRFSAERLKGVDSTLKIQPAKLEDSAVYLCASSSRQEPYEQYFGPGTRLTVT.